This TCR beta chain was sequenced in a study of Graves' ophthalmopathy and Graves' hyperthyroidism. Study in general: By definition, stable hyperthyroidism involved no ophthalmopathy within 18 months of follow-up.

Amplification targeted the TCR beta CDR3 regions, with RNA transcripts as the source material. HTBI-primed RT-PCR formed the first round, and a multiplex PCR formed the second. TCRdb independently ran MiXCR on the multiplex PCR reads; one entry per CDR3 protein. The sample lists about 1.1 million distinct CDR3 sequences; 36% were seen once. Pregnancy or lactation, uncontrolled infections and other autoimmune diseases were grounds for excluding patients. V lost 6 bases to trimming and J lost 3 bases; unmatched junction nucleotides: 16. The CDR3 contains 16 residues. Germline CDR1 reads DFQATT; CDR2 reads SNEGSKA (reference sequence).

The genes are TRBV20-1 and TRBJ2-5, with 7 bases matching TRBD1. The sample comprised peripheral blood or thyroid tissue (not recorded which). The receptor's source is an adult man with Graves' hyperthyroidism. CDR3 sequence (DNA): TGCAGTGCCCTGAGCGGACAGGCAACTAATGAAGAGACCCAGTACTTC. Amino acids: CSALSGQATNEETQYF.